One TCR beta chain is described in this entry. Trimming pared 1 base from V and 6 bases from J, leaving 7 bases between. The CDR3 has 13 amino acids. CDR1 is LGHNA and CDR2 is YNFKEQ in the germline V gene. This record belongs to a study of blood T cell repertoires in COVID-19. Overall study context: The United States, Italy and Spain were the sources of the acute and convalescent COVID-19 samples. Sources were T cells, B-cell-depleted T cells, or PBMCs; the material itself was cDNA or gDNA.

Original methodology: The authors estimated nucleated cell counts from reference gene primer amplification. The method was immunoSEQ multiplex PCR; TCRdb's version includes in-frame clones alone and lacks a portion of them. Clone size and V and J calls were adopted from that table, with D and trimming inferred from the DNA. The data hold roughly 24,000 clones, with 75% to 85% observed a single time. Sequenced: peripheral blood. This receptor was identified in a man aged 70 or older with acute or convalescent COVID-19. The rearrangement joins TRBV4-2 to TRBJ2-1; D is perhaps TRBD1 (5 bases). CDR3 sequence (DNA): TGTGCCAGCAGCCAAGTCAGGGTCAATGAGCAGTTCTTC. It yields the protein CASSQVRVNEQFF.